The following is a T cell receptor (beta chain) sequence with its context. This specimen comes from a study of blood T cell repertoires in COVID-19. Study as a whole: Some COVID-19 samples were acute and others convalescent; all came from the United States, Italy and Spain.

Per the study methods: It was from reference gene primer amplification that nucleated cell counts were estimated. Data came from immunoSEQ multiplex PCR; TCRdb stores just in-frame clones and leaves some out. V, J and clone size are those of that table, while D and trimming were read from the DNA. The table shows 350,000 to 450,000 clones, with 86% occurring only once. The CDR3 length is 15 residues. Trimming took off 5 bases at V and 5 bases at J, with 18 bases between the two ends. The germline gives CDR1 SEHNR, CDR2 FQNEAQ (reference sequence). The V and J genes are TRBV7-9 and TRBJ1-1; D gene uncertain. This TCR was sampled from a woman aged 60-70 years with COVID-19, enrolled during active disease. Sequences were obtained from peripheral blood. CDR3 DNA: TGTGCCAGCAGCGGTGGAGGTGTGGGGTGGACTGAAGCTTTCTTT. Its protein product is CASSGGGVGWTEAFF.